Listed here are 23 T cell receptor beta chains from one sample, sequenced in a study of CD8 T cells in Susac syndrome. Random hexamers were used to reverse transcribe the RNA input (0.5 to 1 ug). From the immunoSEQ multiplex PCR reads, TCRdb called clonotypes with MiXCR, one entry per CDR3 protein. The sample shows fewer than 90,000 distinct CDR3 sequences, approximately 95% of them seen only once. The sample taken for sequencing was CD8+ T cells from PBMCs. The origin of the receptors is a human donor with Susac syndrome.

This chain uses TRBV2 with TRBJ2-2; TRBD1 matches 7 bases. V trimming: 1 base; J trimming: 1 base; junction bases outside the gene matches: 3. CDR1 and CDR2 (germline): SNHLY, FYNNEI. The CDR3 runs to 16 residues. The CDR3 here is CASSEEGAKNTGELFF. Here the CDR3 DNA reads TGTGCCAGCAGTGAAGAGGGGGCGAAGAACACCGGGGAGCTGTTTTTT.

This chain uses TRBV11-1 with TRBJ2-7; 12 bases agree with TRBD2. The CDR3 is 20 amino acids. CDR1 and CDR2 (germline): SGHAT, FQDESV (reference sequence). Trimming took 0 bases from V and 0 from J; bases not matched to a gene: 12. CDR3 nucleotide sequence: TGTGCCAGCAGCTTAGCACTTACCGGGACTAGCGGGTCGAGCTCCTACGAGCAGTACTTC. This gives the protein CASSLALTGTSGSSSYEQYF.

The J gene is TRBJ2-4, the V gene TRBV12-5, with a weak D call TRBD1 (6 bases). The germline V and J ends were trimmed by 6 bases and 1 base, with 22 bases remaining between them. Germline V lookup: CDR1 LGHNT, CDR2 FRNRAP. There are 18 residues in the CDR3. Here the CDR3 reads CASGLWTEEASAKNIQYF. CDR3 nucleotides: TGTGCTAGTGGCCTCTGGACAGAAGAGGCTTCGGCCAAAAACATTCAGTACTTC.

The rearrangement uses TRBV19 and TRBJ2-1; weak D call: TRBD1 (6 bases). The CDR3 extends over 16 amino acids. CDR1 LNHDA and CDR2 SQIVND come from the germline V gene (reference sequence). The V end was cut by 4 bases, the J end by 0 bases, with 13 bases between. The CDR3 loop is CASSTHRESSYNEQFF. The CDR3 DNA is TGTGCCAGTAGTACCCACAGGGAGAGCTCCTACAATGAGCAGTTCTTC. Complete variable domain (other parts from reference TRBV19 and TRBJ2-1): DGGITQSPKYLFRKEGQNVTLSCEQNLNHDAMYWYRQDPGQGLRLIYYSQIVNDFQKGDIAEGYSVSREKKESFPLTVTSAQKNPTAFYLCASSTHRESSYNEQFFGPGTRLTVL.

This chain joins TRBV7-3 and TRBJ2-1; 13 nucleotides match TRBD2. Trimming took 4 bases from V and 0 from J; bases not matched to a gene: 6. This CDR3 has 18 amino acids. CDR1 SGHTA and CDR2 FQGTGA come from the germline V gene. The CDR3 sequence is CASSSGLAGVSSYNEQFF. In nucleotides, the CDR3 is TGTGCCAGCAGCTCAGGACTAGCGGGAGTGAGCTCCTACAATGAGCAGTTCTTC.

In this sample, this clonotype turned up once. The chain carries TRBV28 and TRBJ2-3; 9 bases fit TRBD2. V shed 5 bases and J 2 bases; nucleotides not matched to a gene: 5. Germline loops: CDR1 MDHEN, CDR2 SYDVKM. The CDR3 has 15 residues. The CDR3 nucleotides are TGTGCCAGCAGTCCCCTAGCGGGGTACACAGATACGCAGTATTTT. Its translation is CASSPLAGYTDTQYF.

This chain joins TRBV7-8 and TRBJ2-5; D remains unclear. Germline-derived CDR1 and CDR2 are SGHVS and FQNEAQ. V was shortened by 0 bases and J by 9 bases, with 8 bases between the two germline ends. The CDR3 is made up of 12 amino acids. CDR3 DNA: TGTGCCAGCAGCTTAGCCGGTCGCCCCCAGTACTTC. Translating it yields CASSLAGRPQYF. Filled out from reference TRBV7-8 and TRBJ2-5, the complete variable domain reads GAGVSQSPRYKVAKRGQDVALRCDPISGHVSLFWYQQALGQGPEFLTYFQNEAQLDKSGLPSDRFFAERPEGSVSTLKIQRTQQEDSAVYLCASSLAGRPQYFGPGTRLLVL.

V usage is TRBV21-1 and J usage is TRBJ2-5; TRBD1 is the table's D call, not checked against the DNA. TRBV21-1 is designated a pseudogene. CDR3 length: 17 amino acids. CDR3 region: CASSIRVFYWGRRTQYF. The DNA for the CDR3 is TGTGCCAGCAGCATCAGGGTCTTTTACTGGGGTAGGCGGACCCAGTACTTC.

The CDR3 spells CATRGGVPDTQYF. DNA of the CDR3: TGTGCCACCAGGGGGGGAGTACCAGATACGCAGTATTTT. The chain uses TRBV27 and TRBJ2-3, with D perhaps given as TRBD1 or TRBD2 (7 bases each). The ends were cut back, 10 bases at V and 4 bases at J, with 15 bases in the middle. This CDR3 spans 13 amino acids. Germline V gives CDR1 MNHEY, CDR2 SMNVEV (reference sequence).

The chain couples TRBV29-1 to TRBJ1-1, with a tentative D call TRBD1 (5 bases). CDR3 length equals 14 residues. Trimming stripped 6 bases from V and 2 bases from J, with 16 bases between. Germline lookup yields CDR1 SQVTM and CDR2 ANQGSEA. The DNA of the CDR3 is TGCAGCGTGTCCAGGGCCGATATTAACACTGAAGCTTTCTTT. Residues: CSVSRADINTEAFF.

CDR3 nucleotides: TGTGCCAGCAGCCCAAGTCGGGCTCCATTATACGAGCAGTACTTC. Translating gives CASSPSRAPLYEQYF. The V call is TRBV7-3, the J call TRBJ2-7, with D uncertain. Trimming removed 5 bases from V and 4 bases from J, with 18 bases in between. The germline gives CDR1 SGHTA, CDR2 FQGTGA. This CDR3 contains 15 residues.

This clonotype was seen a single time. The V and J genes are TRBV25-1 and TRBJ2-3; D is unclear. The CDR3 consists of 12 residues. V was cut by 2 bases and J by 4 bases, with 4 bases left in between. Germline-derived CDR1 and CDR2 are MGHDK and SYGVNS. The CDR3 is CASSEAADTQYF. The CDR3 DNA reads TGTGCCAGCAGTGAAGCGGCAGATACGCAGTATTTT.

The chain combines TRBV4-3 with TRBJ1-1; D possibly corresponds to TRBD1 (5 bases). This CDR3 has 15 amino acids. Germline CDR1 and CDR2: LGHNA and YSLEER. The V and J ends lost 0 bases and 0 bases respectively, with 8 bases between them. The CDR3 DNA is TGCGCCAGCAGCCAAGACGAGGGGATGAACACTGAAGCTTTCTTT. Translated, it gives CASSQDEGMNTEAFF.

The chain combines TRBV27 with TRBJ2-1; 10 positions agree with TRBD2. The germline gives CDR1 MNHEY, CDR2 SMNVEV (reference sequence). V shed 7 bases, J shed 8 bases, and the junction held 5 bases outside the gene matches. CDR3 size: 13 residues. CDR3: CASTLTSGHEQFF. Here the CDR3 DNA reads TGTGCCAGCACCCTGACTAGCGGGCATGAGCAGTTCTTC.

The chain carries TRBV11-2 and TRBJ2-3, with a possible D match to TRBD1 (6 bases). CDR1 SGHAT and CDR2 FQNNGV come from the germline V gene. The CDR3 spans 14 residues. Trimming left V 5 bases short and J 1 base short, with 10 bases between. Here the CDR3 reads CASSPRQGTDTQYF. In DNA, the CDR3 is TGTGCCAGCAGCCCGAGACAGGGCACAGATACGCAGTATTTT.

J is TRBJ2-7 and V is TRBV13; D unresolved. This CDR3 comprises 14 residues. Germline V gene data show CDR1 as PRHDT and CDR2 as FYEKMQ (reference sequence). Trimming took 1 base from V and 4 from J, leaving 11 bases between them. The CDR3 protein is CASSLETAKYEQYF. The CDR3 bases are TGTGCCAGCAGCTTAGAGACGGCGAAGTACGAGCAGTACTTC.

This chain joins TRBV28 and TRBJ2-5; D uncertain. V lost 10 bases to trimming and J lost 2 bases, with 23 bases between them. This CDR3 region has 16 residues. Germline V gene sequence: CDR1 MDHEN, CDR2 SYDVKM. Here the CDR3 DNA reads TGTGCCACCCTAAAACAGCCGTCGGTCCAACAAGAGACCCAGTACTTC. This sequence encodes CATLKQPSVQQETQYF.

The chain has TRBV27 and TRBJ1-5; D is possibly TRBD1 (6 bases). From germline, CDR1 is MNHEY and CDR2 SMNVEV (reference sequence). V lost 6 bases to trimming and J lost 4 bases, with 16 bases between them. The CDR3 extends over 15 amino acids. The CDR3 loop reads CASSPSGTLNQPQHF. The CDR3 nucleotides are TGTGCCAGCAGCCCCTCCGGGACATTGAATCAGCCCCAGCATTTT.

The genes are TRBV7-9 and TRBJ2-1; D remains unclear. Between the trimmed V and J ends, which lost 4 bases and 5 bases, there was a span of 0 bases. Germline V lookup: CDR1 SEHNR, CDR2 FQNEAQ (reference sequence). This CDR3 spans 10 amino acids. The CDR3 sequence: CASSYNEQFF. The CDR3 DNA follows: TGTGCCAGCAGCTACAATGAGCAGTTCTTC. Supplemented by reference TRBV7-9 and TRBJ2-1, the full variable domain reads DTGVSQNPRHKITKRGQNVTFRCDPISEHNRLYWYRQTLGQGPEFLTYFQNEAQLEKSRLLSDRFSAERPKGSFSTLEIQRTEQGDSAMYLCASSYNEQFFGPGTRLTVL.

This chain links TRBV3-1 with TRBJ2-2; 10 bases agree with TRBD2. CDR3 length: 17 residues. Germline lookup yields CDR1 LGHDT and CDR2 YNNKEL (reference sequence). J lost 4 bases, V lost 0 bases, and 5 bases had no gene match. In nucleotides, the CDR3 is TGTGCCAGCAGCCAAGAGACTAGCGGGTGGACCACCGGGGAGCTGTTTTTT. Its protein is CASSQETSGWTTGELFF.

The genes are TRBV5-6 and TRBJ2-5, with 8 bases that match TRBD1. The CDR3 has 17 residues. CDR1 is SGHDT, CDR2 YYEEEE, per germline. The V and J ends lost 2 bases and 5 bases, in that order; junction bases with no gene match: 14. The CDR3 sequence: CASSFGTGLTRGETQYF. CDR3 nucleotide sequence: TGTGCCAGCAGCTTTGGGACAGGTCTTACCCGGGGGGAGACCCAGTACTTC.

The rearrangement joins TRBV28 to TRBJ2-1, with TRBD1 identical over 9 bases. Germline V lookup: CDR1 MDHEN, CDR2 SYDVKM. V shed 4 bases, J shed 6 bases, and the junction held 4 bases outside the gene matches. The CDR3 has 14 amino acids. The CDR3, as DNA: TGTGCCAGCAGTTCCACGACAGGGGGCAATGAGCAGTTCTTC. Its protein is CASSSTTGGNEQFF.

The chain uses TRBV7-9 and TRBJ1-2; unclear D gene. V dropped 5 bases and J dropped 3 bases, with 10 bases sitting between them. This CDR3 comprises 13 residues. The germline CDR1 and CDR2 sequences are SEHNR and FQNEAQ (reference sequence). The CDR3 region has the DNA TGTGCCAGCAGCCAACTCAGCGACTATGGCTACACCTTC. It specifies CASSQLSDYGYTF.